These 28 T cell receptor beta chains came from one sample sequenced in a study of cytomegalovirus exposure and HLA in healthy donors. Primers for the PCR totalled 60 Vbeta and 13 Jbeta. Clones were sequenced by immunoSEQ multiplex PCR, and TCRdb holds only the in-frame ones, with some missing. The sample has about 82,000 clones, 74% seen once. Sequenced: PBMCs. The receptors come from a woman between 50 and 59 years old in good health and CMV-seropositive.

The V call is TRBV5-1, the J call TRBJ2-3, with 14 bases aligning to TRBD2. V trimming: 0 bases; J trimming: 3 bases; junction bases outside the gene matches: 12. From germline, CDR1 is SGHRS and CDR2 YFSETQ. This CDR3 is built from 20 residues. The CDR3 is CASSLAKKGTSGSQTDTQYF. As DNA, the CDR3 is TGCGCCAGCAGCTTGGCGAAGAAAGGGACTAGCGGGAGTCAAACAGATACGCAGTATTTT.

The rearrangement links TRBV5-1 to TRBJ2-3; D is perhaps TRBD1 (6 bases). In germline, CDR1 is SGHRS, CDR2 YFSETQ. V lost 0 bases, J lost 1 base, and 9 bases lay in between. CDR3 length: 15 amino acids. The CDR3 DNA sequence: TGCGCCAGCAGCTTGGAGACAGGTGGCACAGATACGCAGTATTTT. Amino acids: CASSLETGGTDTQYF. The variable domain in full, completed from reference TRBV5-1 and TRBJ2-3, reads KAGVTQTPRYLIKTRGQQVTLSCSPISGHRSVSWYQQTPGQGLQFLFEYFSETQRNKGNFPGRFSGRQFSNSRSEMNVSTLELGDSALYLCASSLETGGTDTQYFGPGTRLTVL.

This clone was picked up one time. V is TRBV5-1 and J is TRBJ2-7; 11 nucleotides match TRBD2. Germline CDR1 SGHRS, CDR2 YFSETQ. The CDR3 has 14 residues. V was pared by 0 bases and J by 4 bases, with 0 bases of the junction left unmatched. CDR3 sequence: CASSLVAGGYEQYF. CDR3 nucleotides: TGCGCCAGCAGCTTGGTAGCGGGAGGGTACGAGCAGTACTTC.

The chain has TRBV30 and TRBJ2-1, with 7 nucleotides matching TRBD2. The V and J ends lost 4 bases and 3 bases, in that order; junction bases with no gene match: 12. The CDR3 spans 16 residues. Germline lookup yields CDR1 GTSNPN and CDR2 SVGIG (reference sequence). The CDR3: CAWMRMGGGYYNEQFF. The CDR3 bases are TGTGCCTGGATGAGAATGGGCGGGGGTTACTACAATGAGCAGTTCTTC.

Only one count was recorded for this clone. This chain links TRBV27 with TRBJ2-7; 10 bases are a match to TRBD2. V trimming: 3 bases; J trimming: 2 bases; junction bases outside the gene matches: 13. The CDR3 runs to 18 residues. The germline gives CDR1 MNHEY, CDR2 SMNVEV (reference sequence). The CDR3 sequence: CASSFRDVSLAGAYEQYF. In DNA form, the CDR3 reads TGTGCCAGCAGTTTTCGAGACGTGTCGCTAGCGGGGGCCTACGAGCAGTACTTC.

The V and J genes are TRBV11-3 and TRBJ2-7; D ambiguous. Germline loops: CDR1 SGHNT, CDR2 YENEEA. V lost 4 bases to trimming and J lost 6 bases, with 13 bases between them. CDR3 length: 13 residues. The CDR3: CASSSRPRVEQYF. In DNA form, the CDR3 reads TGTGCCAGCAGCTCTAGACCTAGAGTCGAGCAGTACTTC.

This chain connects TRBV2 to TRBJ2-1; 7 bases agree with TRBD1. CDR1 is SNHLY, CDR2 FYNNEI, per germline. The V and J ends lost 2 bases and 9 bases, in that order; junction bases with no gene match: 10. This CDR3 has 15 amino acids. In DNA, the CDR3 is TGTGCCAGCAGTGAAAGGATCGGACAGGCGGGTGAGCAGTTCTTC. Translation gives CASSERIGQAGEQFF. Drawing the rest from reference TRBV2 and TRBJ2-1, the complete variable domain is EPEVTQTPSHQVTQMGQEVILRCVPISNHLYFYWYRQILGQKVEFLVSFYNNEISEKSEIFDDQFSVERPDGSNFTLKIRSTKLEDSAMYFCASSERIGQAGEQFFGPGTRLTVL.

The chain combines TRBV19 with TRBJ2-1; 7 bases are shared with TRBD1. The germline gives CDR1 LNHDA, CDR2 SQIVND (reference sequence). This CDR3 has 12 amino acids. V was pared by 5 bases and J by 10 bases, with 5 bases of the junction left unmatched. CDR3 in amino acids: CASSRDSWEQFF. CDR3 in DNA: TGTGCCAGTAGTCGGGACAGCTGGGAGCAGTTCTTC.

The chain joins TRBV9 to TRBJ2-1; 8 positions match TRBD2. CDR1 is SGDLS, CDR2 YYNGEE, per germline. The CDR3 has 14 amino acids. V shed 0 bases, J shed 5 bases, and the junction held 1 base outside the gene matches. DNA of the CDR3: TGTGCCAGCAGCGTAGGCGGGAGGAACAATGAGCAGTTCTTC. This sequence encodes CASSVGGRNNEQFF.

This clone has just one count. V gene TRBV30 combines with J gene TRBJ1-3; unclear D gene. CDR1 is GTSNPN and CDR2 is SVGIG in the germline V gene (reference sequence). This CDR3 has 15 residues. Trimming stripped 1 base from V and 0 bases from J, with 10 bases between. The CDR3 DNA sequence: TGTGCCTGGAGTGCAGGAACAGACTCTGGAAACACCATATATTTT. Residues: CAWSAGTDSGNTIYF.

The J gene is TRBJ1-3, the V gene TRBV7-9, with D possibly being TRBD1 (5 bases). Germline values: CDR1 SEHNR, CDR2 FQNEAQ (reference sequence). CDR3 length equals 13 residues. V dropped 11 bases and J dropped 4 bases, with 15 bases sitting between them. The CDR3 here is CAALQGSGNTIYF. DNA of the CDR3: TGTGCCGCCCTGCAGGGCTCAGGAAACACCATATATTTT.

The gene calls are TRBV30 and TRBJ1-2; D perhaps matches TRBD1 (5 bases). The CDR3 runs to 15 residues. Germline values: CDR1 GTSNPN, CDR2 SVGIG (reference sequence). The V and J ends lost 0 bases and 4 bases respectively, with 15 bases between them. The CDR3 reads CAWSVGGHAVYGYTF. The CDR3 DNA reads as TGTGCCTGGAGTGTCGGGGGTCATGCGGTCTATGGCTACACCTTC.

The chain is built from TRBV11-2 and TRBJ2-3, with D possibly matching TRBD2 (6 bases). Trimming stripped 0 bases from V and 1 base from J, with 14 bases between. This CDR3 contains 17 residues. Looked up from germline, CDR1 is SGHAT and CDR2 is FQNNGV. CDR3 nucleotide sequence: TGTGCCAGCAGCTTAGATAGAGCTGGCGGGGGCACAGATACGCAGTATTTT. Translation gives CASSLDRAGGGTDTQYF.

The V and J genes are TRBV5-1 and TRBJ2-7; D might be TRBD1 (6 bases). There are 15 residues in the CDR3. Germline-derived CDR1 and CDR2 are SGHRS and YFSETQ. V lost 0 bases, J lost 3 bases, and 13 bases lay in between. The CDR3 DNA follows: TGCGCCAGCAGCTTGGAAGGGGGACACCTCTACGAGCAGTACTTC. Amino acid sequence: CASSLEGGHLYEQYF.

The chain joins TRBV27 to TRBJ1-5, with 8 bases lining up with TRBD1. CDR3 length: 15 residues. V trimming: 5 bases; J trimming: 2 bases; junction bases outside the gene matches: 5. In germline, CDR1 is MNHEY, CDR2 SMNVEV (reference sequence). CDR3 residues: CASSTTTGGNQPQHF. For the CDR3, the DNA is TGTGCCAGCAGTACAACGACAGGGGGCAATCAGCCCCAGCATTTT.

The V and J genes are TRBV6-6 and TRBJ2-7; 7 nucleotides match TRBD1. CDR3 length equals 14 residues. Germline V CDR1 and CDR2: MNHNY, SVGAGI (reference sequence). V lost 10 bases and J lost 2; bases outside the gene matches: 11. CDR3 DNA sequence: TGTGCCACCAAACTACCGGGACAGACCTACGAGCAGTACTTC. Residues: CATKLPGQTYEQYF.

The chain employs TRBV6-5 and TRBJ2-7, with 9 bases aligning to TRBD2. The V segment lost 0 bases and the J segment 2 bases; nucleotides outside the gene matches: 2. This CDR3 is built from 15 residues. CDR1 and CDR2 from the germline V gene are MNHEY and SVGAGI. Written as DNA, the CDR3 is TGTGCCAGCAGTTACTCGACTAGCGGACCCTACGAGCAGTACTTC. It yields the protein CASSYSTSGPYEQYF.

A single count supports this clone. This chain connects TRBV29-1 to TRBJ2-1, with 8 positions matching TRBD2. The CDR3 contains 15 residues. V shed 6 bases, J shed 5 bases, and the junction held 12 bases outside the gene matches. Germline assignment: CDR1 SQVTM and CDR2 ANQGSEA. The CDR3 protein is CSVRGGLAGHNEQFF. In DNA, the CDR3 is TGCAGCGTCCGGGGGGGGCTAGCGGGCCACAATGAGCAGTTCTTC.

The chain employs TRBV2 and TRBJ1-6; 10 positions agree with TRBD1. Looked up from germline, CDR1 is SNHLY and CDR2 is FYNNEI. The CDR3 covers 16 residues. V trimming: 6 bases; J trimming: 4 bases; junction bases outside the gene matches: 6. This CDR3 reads CASRDRQGAYNSPLHF. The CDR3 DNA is TGTGCCAGCAGGGACAGACAGGGGGCGTATAATTCACCCCTCCACTTT.

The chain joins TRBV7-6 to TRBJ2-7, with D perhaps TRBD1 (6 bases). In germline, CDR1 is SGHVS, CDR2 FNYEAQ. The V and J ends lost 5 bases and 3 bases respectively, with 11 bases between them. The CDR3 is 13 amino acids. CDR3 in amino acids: CASSPRDNYEQYF. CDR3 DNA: TGTGCCAGCAGCCCCCGGGACAACTACGAGCAGTACTTC.

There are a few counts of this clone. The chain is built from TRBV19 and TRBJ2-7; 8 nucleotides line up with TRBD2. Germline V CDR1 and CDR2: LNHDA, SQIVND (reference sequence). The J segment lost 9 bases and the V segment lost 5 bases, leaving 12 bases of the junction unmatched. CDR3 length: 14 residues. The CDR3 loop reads CASSGSSGSSGQYF. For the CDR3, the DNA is TGTGCCAGTAGTGGGTCGAGCGGGAGTTCGGGGCAGTACTTC.

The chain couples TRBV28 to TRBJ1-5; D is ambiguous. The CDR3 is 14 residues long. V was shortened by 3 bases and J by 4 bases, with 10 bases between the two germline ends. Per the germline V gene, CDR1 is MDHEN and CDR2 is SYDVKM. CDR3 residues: CASSLKPANQPQHF. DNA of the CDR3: TGTGCCAGCAGTTTGAAGCCAGCGAATCAGCCCCAGCATTTT.

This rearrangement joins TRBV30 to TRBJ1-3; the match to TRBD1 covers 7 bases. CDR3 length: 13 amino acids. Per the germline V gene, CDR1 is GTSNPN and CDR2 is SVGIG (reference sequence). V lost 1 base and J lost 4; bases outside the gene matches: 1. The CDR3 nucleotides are TGTGCCTGGAGTGGAGGGGGCGGAAACACCATATATTTT. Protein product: CAWSGGGGNTIYF.

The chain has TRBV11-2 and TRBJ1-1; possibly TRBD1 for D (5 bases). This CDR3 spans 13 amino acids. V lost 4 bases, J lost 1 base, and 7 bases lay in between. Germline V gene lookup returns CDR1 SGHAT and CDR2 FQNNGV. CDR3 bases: TGTGCCAGCAGCTACACAGGGAACACTGAAGCTTTCTTT. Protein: CASSYTGNTEAFF.

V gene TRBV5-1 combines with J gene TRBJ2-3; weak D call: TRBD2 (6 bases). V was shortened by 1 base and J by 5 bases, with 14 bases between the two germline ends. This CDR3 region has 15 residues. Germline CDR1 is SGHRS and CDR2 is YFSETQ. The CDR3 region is CASSLLEGRGDTQYF. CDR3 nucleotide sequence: TGCGCCAGCAGCTTGCTGGAGGGCCGTGGAGATACGCAGTATTTT.

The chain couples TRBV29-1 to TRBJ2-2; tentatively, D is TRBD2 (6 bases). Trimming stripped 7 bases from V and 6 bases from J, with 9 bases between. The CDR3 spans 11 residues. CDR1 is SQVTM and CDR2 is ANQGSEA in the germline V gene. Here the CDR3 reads CSGRAAGELFF. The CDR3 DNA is TGCAGCGGGAGGGCCGCCGGGGAGCTGTTTTTT.

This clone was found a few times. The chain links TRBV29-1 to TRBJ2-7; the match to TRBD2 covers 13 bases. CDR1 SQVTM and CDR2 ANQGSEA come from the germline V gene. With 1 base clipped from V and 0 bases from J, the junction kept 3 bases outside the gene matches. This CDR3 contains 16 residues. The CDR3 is CSVEGTSGGSSYEQYF. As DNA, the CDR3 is TGCAGCGTTGAAGGGACTAGCGGGGGAAGCTCCTACGAGCAGTACTTC.

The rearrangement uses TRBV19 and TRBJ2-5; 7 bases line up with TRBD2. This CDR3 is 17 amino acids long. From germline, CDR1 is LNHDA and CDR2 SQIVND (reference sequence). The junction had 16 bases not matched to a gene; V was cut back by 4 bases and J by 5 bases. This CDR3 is CASSRGGRGRQRETQYF. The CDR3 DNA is TGTGCCAGTAGTAGGGGGGGTCGGGGGAGACAAAGGGAGACCCAGTACTTC.